A selection of T cell receptor beta chains follows, all from one sample in a study of blood T cell repertoires in COVID-19. TCRdb's copy holds only in-frame clones and misses some; the assay was immunoSEQ multiplex PCR. The data contain almost 500,000 clones, roughly nine tenths of them seen just once; the ten biggest clones take up 7% to 10%. The sample comprised PBMCs or T cells enriched from blood (not recorded which). These receptor sequences come from an older woman who had recovered from COVID-19. The CDR3 runs from the conserved cysteine through the conserved F or W. D genes are given only for firm matches. Clone size is not always given. Where it is, it says once, few, many or a class for expanded clones.

d_call	v_call	j_call	clone_size	cdr3_nt	cdr3_aa
TRBD1	TRBV28	TRBJ2-5	NA	TGTGCCAGCCGGACAGGGGTTATGGAGACCCAGTACTTC	CASRTGVMETQYF
TRBD1	TRBV5-1	TRBJ2-7	NA	TGCGCCAGCAGCCCAACTCTGGGACAGACCTACGAGCAGTACTTC	CASSPTLGQTYEQYF
TRBD1	TRBV20-1	TRBJ1-2	NA	TGCAGTGCTAGTGATGCCCGGGACAGTGATGGATATGGCTACACCTTC	CSASDARDSDGYGYTF
NA	TRBV5-6	TRBJ2-2	NA	TGTGCCAGCAGCTTGGGGCTAGCGCGCACCGGGGAGCTGTTTTTT	CASSLGLARTGELFF
TRBD1	TRBV6-5	TRBJ2-2	NA	TGTGCCAGCAGTTACGCCCTGGGACAGGGGAACGGGGAGCTGTTTTTT	CASSYALGQGNGELFF
NA	TRBV18	TRBJ1-1	once	TGTGCCAGCTCACCCTCGAACACTGAAGCTTTCTTT	CASSPSNTEAFF
TRBD2	TRBV4-1	TRBJ2-3	NA	TGCGCCAGCAGCCAGGGCCTAGCGGGGGGGCAAGATACGCAGTATTTT	CASSQGLAGGQDTQYF
TRBD1	TRBV27	TRBJ1-1	NA	TGTGCCAGCAGTTTATCGGCCCCCGGACAGGGTAAAACTGAAGCTTTCTTT	CASSLSAPGQGKTEAFF
NA	TRBV3-1/TRBV3-2	TRBJ1-1	NA	TGTGCCAGCAGCCATCTCGCGTCAAACACTGAAGCTTTCTTT	CASSHLASNTEAFF
TRBD1	TRBV27	TRBJ1-2	NA	TGTGCCAGCAGTTCGACAGGGGAATTCTATGGCTACACCTTC	CASSSTGEFYGYTF
NA	TRBV2	TRBJ2-7	NA	TGTGCCAGCAGCCCCGAATTGGGGGCGTACGAGCAGTACTTC	CASSPELGAYEQYF
TRBD2	TRBV5-1	TRBJ2-2	NA	TGCGCCAGCCATAGCGGGGGCACGAACACCGGGGAGCTGTTTTTT	CASHSGGTNTGELFF
TRBD1	TRBV2	TRBJ1-4	NA	TGTGCCAGCAGTTTACAGGGGGCGCGAGAAAAACTGTTTTTT	CASSLQGAREKLFF
NA	TRBV2	TRBJ2-3	once	TGTGCCAGCAATGGAGGCGCAGATACGCAGTATTTT	CASNGGADTQYF
NA	TRBV6-5	TRBJ2-2	NA	TGTGCCAGCAGTTACTCGACTGGGACCGGGGAGCTGTTTTTT	CASSYSTGTGELFF
NA	TRBV11-2	TRBJ1-4	few	TGTGCCAGCAGCTTTGGCAGGGATAATGAAAAACTGTTTTTT	CASSFGRDNEKLFF
TRBD1	TRBV7-2	TRBJ1-5	NA	TGTGCCAGCAGCTTCAGACAGGGGGCAAGTCAGCCCCAGCATTTT	CASSFRQGASQPQHF
NA	TRBV10-3	TRBJ1-3	NA	TGTGCCATCAGTCAGGGGTGGTTGAACACCATATATTTT	CAISQGWLNTIYF
TRBD1	TRBV2	TRBJ1-5	NA	TGTGCCAGCAGAGTACAGGGGGCGGGCAATCAGCCCCAGCATTTT	CASRVQGAGNQPQHF
TRBD1	TRBV6-6	TRBJ2-3	NA	TGTGCCAGCAGCAATGCCCAGGGGGCAACAGATACGCAGTATTTT	CASSNAQGATDTQYF
TRBD1	TRBV10-3	TRBJ1-1	NA	TGTGCCATCACCTCAGGGGGCGCGCCGAACACTGAAGCTTTCTTT	CAITSGGAPNTEAFF
NA	TRBV10-3	TRBJ1-2	once	TGTGCCATCAGACAATCCAGTGGAGCCTATGGCTACACCTTC	CAIRQSSGAYGYTF
NA	TRBV19	TRBJ1-5	few	TGTGCCAGTAGTTTTGGAGCTAGCAATCAGCCCCAGCATTTT	CASSFGASNQPQHF
NA	TRBV5-1	TRBJ2-5	NA	TGCGCCAGCAGCTTGGTGGAGGGCCGACCCCAGTACTTC	CASSLVEGRPQYF
NA	TRBV1	TRBJ2-4	NA	TGCACGACCCAGGGGGCTTTGGACAAAAACATTCAGTACTTC	CTTQGALDKNIQYF
TRBD1	TRBV24-1	TRBJ1-5	NA	TGTGCCACCAGTGATGGAACAGGGGGCGGAGGTCAGCCCCAGCATTTT	CATSDGTGGGGQPQHF
TRBD1	TRBV6-5	TRBJ1-1	NA	TGTGCCAGCAGCCAAGGACAGGCGAACACTGAAGCTTTCTTT	CASSQGQANTEAFF
NA	TRBV19	TRBJ2-1	NA	TGTGCCAGTAGGATGCGGGACAATGAGCAGTTCTTC	CASRMRDNEQFF
NA	TRBV5-1	TRBJ2-6	once	TGCGCCAGCAGCTTGTCGAGGTCTGGGGCCAACGTCCTGACTTTC	CASSLSRSGANVLTF
NA	TRBV4-1	TRBJ1-5	few	TGCGCCAGCAGCCACACACAGCAGGGGTCCCTCCAGCCCCAGCATTTT	CASSHTQQGSLQPQHF
TRBD1	TRBV9	TRBJ1-2	few	TGTGCCAGCAGCGTAGAGGGACAGAACTATGGCTACACCTTC	CASSVEGQNYGYTF
NA	TRBV10-3	TRBJ1-2	NA	TGTGCCATCAGGCGGACAGAGAACTATGGCTACACCTTC	CAIRRTENYGYTF
NA	TRBV21-1	TRBJ1-3	NA	TGTGCCAGCGGACACCCGCGGGGTGGAAACACCATATATTTT	CASGHPRGGNTIYF
NA	TRBV6-5	TRBJ1-3	NA	TGTGCCAGCAGTTACGACAGGCCGTCCTCTGGAAACACCATATATTTT	CASSYDRPSSGNTIYF
TRBD1	TRBV9	TRBJ2-3	NA	TGTGCCAGCAGCCCCCGACAGGGGGGCACAGATACGCAGTATTTT	CASSPRQGGTDTQYF
TRBD2	TRBV18	TRBJ2-6	NA	TGTGCCAGCTCACCAGGGACTAGCGGGTCTGGGGCCAACGTCCTGACTTTC	CASSPGTSGSGANVLTF
TRBD1	TRBV4-1	TRBJ2-2	NA	TGCGCCAGCAGCCATACAGGGGGGCCCCGGGAGCTGTTTTTT	CASSHTGGPRELFF
NA	TRBV5-4	TRBJ1-2	NA	TGTGCCAGCAGCCCAATATCGACAGCTTCTAACTATGGCTACACCTTC	CASSPISTASNYGYTF
TRBD1	TRBV6-5	TRBJ2-1	once	TGTGCCAGCAGTTGGGACAGGGTAGACAATGAGCAGTTCTTC	CASSWDRVDNEQFF
NA	TRBV6-5	TRBJ1-2	NA	TGTGCTACCGACAGTGGGTATGGCTACACCTTC	CATDSGYGYTF
TRBD1	TRBV29-1	TRBJ1-1	NA	TGCAGCGCCGGGACAGGGCCTGAAGCTTTCTTT	CSAGTGPEAFF